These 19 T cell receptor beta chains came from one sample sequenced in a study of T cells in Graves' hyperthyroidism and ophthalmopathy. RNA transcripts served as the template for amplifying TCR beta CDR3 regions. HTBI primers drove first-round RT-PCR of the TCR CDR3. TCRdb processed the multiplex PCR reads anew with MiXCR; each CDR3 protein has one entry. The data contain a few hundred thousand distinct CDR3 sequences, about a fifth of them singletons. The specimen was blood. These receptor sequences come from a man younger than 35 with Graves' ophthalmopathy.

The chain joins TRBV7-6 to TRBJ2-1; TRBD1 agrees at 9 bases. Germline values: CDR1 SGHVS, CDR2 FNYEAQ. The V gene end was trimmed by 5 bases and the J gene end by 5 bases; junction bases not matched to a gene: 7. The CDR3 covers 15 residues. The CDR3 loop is CASSMTGGINNEQFF. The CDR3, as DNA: TGTGCCAGCAGCATGACAGGGGGTATCAACAATGAGCAGTTCTTC. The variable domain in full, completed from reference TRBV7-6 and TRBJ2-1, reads GAGVSQSPRYKVTKRGQDVALRCDPISGHVSLYWYRQALGQGPEFLTYFNYEAQQDKSGLPNDRFSAERPEGSISTLTIQRTEQRDSAMYRCASSMTGGINNEQFFGPGTRLTVL.

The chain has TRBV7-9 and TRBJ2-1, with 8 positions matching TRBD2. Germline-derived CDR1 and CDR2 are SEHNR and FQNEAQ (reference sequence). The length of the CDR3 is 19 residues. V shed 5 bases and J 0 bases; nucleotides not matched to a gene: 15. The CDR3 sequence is CASSPFGGALFSSYNEQFF. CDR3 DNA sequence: TGTGCCAGCAGCCCCTTCGGGGGGGCCCTTTTTAGCTCCTACAATGAGCAGTTCTTC.

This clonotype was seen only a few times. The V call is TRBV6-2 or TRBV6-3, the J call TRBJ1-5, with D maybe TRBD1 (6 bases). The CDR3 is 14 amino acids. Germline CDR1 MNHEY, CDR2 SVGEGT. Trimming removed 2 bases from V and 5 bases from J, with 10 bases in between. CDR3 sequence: CASSYRGGYQPQHF. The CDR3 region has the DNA TGTGCCAGCAGTTACAGGGGGGGTTATCAGCCCCAGCATTTT.

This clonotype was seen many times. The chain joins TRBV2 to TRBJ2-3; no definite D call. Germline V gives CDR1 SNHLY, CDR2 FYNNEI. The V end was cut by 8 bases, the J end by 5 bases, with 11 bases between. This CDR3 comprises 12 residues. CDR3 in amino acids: CASALSRDTQYF. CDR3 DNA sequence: TGTGCCAGCGCCCTCAGTAGAGATACGCAGTATTTT.

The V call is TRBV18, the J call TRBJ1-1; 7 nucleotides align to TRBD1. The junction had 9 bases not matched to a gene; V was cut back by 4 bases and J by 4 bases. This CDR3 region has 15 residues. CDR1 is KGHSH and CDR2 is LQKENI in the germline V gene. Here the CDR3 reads CASSQSQTGSTEAFF. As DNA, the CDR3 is TGTGCCAGCTCACAATCACAGACAGGGAGCACTGAAGCTTTCTTT. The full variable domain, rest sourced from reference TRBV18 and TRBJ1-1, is NAGVMQNPRHLVRRRGQEARLRCSPMKGHSHVYWYRQLPEEGLKFMVYLQKENIIDESGMPKERFSAEFPKEGPSILRIQQVVRGDSAAYFCASSQSQTGSTEAFFGQGTRLTVV.

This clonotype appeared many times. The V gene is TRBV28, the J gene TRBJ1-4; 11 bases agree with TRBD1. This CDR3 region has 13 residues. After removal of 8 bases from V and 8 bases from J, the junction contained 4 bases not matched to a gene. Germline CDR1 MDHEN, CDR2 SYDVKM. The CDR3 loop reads CASRGQGGEKLFF. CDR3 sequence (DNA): TGTGCCAGCCGGGGACAGGGGGGGGAAAAACTGTTTTTT.

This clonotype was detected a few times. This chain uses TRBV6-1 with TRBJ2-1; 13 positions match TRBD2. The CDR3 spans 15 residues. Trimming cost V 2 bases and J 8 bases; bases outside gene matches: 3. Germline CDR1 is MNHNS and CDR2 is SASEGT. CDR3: CASSERTSGGYEQFF. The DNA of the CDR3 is TGTGCCAGCAGTGAACGGACTAGCGGGGGTTATGAGCAGTTCTTC.

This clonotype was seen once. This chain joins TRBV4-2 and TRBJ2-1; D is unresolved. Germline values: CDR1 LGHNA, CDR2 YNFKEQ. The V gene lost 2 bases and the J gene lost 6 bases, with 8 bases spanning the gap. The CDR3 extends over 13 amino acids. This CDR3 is CASSQPNGNEQFF. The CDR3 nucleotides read TGTGCCAGCAGCCAACCGAACGGCAATGAGCAGTTCTTC.

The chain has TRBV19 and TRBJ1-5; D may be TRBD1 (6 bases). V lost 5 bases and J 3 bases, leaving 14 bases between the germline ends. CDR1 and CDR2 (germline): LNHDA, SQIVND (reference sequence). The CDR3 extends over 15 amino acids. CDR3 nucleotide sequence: TGTGCCAGTAGTTTCGGACAGAGCTACAATCAGCCCCAGCATTTT. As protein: CASSFGQSYNQPQHF. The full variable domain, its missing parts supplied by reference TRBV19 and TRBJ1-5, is DGGITQSPKYLFRKEGQNVTLSCEQNLNHDAMYWYRQDPGQGLRLIYYSQIVNDFQKGDIAEGYSVSREKKESFPLTVTSAQKNPTAFYLCASSFGQSYNQPQHFGDGTRLSIL.

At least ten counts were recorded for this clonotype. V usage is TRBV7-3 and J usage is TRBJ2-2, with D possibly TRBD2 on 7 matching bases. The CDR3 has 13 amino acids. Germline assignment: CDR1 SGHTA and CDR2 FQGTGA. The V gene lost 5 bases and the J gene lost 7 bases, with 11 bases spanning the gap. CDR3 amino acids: CASSGGAIGELFF. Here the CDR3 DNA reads TGTGCCAGCAGCGGGGGGGCGATCGGGGAGCTGTTTTTT.

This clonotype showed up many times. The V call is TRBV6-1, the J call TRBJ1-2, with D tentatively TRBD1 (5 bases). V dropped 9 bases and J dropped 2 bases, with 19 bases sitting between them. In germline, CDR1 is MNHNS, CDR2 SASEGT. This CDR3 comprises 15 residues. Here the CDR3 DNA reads TGTGCCAGTTCAATAGCCCAGGGTTTCAACTATGGCTACACCTTC. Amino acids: CASSIAQGFNYGYTF.

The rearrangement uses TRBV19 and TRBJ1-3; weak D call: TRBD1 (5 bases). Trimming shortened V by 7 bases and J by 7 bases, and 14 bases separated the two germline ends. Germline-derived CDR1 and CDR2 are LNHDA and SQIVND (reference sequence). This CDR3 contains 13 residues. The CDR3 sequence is CASTQGVRNTIYF. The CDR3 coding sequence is TGTGCCAGTACCCAGGGAGTGAGGAACACCATATATTTT.

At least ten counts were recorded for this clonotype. Written as DNA, the CDR3 is TGCGCCAGCAGCTTGGAAGGACAGGGGACCACTGAAGCTTTCTTT. It yields the protein CASSLEGQGTTEAFF. This chain uses TRBV5-1 with TRBJ1-1; the match to TRBD1 covers 9 bases. The CDR3 has 15 residues. The trim removed 0 bases at V and 4 bases at J, leaving 4 bases unmatched. Germline CDR1 and CDR2: SGHRS and YFSETQ.

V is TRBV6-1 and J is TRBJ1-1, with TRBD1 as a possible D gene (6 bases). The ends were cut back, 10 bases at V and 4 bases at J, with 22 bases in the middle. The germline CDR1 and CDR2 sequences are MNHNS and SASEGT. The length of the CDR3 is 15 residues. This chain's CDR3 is CATSDRIYSGTEAFF. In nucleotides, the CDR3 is TGTGCCACCTCCGACAGGATCTATTCTGGCACTGAAGCTTTCTTT.

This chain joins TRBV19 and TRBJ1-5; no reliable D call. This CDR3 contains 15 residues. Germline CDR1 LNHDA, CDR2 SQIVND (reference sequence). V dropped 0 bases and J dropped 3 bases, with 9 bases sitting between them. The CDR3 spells CASSIDPAVNQPQHF. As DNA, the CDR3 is TGTGCCAGTAGTATAGATCCGGCAGTCAATCAGCCCCAGCATTTT.

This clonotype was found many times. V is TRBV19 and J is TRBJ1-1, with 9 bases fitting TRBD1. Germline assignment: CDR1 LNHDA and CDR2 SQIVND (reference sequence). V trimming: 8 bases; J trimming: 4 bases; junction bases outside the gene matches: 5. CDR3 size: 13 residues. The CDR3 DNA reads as TGTGCCAGTGCCGGACAGGGGTTCACTGAAGCTTTCTTT. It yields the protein CASAGQGFTEAFF. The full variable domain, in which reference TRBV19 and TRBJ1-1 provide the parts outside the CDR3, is DGGITQSPKYLFRKEGQNVTLSCEQNLNHDAMYWYRQDPGQGLRLIYYSQIVNDFQKGDIAEGYSVSREKKESFPLTVTSAQKNPTAFYLCASAGQGFTEAFFGQGTRLTVV.

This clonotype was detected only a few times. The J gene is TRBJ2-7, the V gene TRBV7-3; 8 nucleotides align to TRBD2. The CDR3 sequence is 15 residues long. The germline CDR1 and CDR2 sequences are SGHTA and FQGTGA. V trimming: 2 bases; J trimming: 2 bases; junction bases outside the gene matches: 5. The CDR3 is CASSLAGGSPYEQYF. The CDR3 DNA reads TGTGCCAGCAGCTTAGCGGGGGGTTCTCCCTACGAGCAGTACTTC.

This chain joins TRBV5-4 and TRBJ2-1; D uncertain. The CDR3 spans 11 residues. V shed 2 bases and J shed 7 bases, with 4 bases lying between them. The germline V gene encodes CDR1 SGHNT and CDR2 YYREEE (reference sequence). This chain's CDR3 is CASSLQNEQFF. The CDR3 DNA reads TGTGCCAGCAGCTTACAGAATGAGCAGTTCTTC.

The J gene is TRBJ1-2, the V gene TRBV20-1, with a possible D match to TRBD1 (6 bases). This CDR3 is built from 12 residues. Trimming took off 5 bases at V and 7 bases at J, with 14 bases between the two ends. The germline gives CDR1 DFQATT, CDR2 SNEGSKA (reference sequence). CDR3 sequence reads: CSARVGALGYTF. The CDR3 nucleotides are TGCAGTGCTCGGGTGGGGGCTCTTGGCTACACCTTC.